What follows are 29 T cell receptor beta chains derived from one specimen sequenced in a study of T cell repertoires in cytomegalovirus infection. TCRdb fed the reads into MiXCR, producing one record per CDR3 protein. This sample has around 120,000 distinct CDR3 sequences, with approximately 9.2% found just once. The material sequenced was PBMCs. The receptors come from a human donor in good health (CMV status not recorded). Some clones in this sample may be carry-over from other donors' samples.

The table lists this clonotype with many counts. This chain connects TRBV5-4 to TRBJ2-1, with 8 bases identical to TRBD2. V trimming: 4 bases; J trimming: 3 bases; junction bases outside the gene matches: 6. CDR3 length: 15 amino acids. CDR1 and CDR2 from the germline V gene are SGHNT and YYREEE (reference sequence). This CDR3 is CASSPPGGLYNEQFF. The CDR3, as DNA: TGTGCCAGCAGCCCCCCGGGGGGGCTCTACAATGAGCAGTTCTTC.

This clonotype appeared many times. The chain uses TRBV6-2 or TRBV6-3 and TRBJ1-1; D possibly corresponds to TRBD1 (6 bases). V gave up 2 bases and J gave up 8 bases, with 15 bases separating them. Germline V gives CDR1 MNHEY, CDR2 SVGEGT. The CDR3 has 14 amino acids. The CDR3 DNA reads TGTGCCAGCAGTTACCTGGGGGCGAAGCTAGAAGCTTTCTTT. Translating gives CASSYLGAKLEAFF.

This clonotype appeared many times. V gene TRBV19 combines with J gene TRBJ1-1; no definite D call. CDR3 size: 13 residues. V was pared by 5 bases and J by 5 bases, with 12 bases between. The V gene's germline CDR1 is LNHDA and CDR2 SQIVND (reference sequence). The CDR3 nucleotides read TGTGCCAGTAGTGAGGGAAGCAGGACTGAAGCTTTCTTT. It specifies CASSEGSRTEAFF. Variable domain in full (rest from reference TRBV19 and TRBJ1-1): DGGITQSPKYLFRKEGQNVTLSCEQNLNHDAMYWYRQDPGQGLRLIYYSQIVNDFQKGDIAEGYSVSREKKESFPLTVTSAQKNPTAFYLCASSEGSRTEAFFGQGTRLTVV.

At least ten counts were recorded for this clonotype. This chain uses TRBV7-8 with TRBJ2-1; TRBD2 matches 14 bases. Germline lookup yields CDR1 SGHVS and CDR2 FQNEAQ. The length of the CDR3 is 15 residues. V was clipped by 5 bases and J by 9 bases; unmatched bases: 6. CDR3 sequence reads: CASSQTSGGATEQFF. The CDR3 coding sequence is TGTGCCAGCAGCCAGACTAGCGGGGGGGCCACTGAGCAGTTCTTC.

This chain links TRBV5-1 with TRBJ2-2; the D gene is possibly TRBD2 (5 bases). The CDR3 runs to 14 residues. Germline CDR1 is SGHRS and CDR2 is YFSETQ. V was cut by 4 bases and J by 4 bases, with 11 bases left in between. The CDR3 DNA is TGCGCCAGCAGCCTGACTACGAGCACCGGGGAGCTGTTTTTT. Its protein is CASSLTTSTGELFF.

The V call is TRBV6-1, the J call TRBJ1-5; D is unclear. The germline gives CDR1 MNHNS, CDR2 SASEGT. CDR3 length: 12 amino acids. The ends were cut back, 1 base at V and 6 bases at J, with 4 bases in the middle. The CDR3 region is CASSEVTQPQHF. DNA of the CDR3: TGTGCCAGCAGTGAAGTGACTCAGCCCCAGCATTTT.

The chain links TRBV19 to TRBJ1-2; possible D gene TRBD1, 5 bases. The CDR3 runs to 13 residues. Trimming removed 7 bases from V and 6 bases from J, with 15 bases in between. Germline V gene data show CDR1 as LNHDA and CDR2 as SQIVND (reference sequence). This chain's CDR3 is CASIPDSGHGYTF. CDR3 DNA sequence: TGTGCCAGTATCCCTGACTCAGGGCATGGCTACACCTTC.

This clonotype was counted at least ten times. The chain employs TRBV12-3 or TRBV12-4 and TRBJ2-7, with 7 bases fitting TRBD1. The CDR3 runs 15 residues. After removal of 3 bases from V and 2 bases from J, the junction contained 7 bases not matched to a gene. The CDR3 bases are TGTGCCAGCAGTTTCTTACAGGGGTTAGCCTACGAGCAGTACTTC. Its translation: CASSFLQGLAYEQYF.

This clonotype was seen ten or more times. This chain joins TRBV28 and TRBJ1-5; TRBD1 might be the D (5 bases). CDR3 size: 14 residues. The V gene lost 7 bases and the J gene lost 5 bases, with 15 bases spanning the gap. Germline V lookup: CDR1 MDHEN, CDR2 SYDVKM. CDR3 DNA sequence: TGTGCCAGCATACAGGTTGGGCACCATCAGCCCCAGCATTTT. Its protein is CASIQVGHHQPQHF.

At least ten counts were recorded for this clonotype. The rearrangement joins TRBV7-2 to TRBJ2-5, with D maybe TRBD2 (6 bases). The CDR3 runs to 16 residues. From germline, CDR1 is SGHTA and CDR2 FQGNSA. Trimming removed 7 bases at V and 0 bases at J, with 18 bases between. CDR3 loop: CASIPRGTSYQETQYF. CDR3 nucleotide sequence: TGTGCCAGCATCCCGCGCGGGACCTCCTACCAAGAGACCCAGTACTTC.

V is TRBV20-1 and J is TRBJ2-2, with 8 bases that match TRBD1. From germline, CDR1 is DFQATT and CDR2 SNEGSKA (reference sequence). The J segment lost 3 bases and the V segment lost 6 bases, leaving 9 bases of the junction unmatched. CDR3 length equals 15 residues. CDR3: CSAPDRGGYTGELFF. CDR3 nucleotide sequence: TGCAGTGCACCAGACAGGGGAGGATACACCGGGGAGCTGTTTTTT.

In this sample, this clonotype turned up many times. CDR3 amino acids: CASGLIRGNYGYTF. The CDR3 nucleotides are TGTGCTAGTGGTTTGATTCGGGGGAACTATGGCTACACCTTC. V usage is TRBV12-5 and J usage is TRBJ1-2; possible D gene TRBD1, 5 bases. The CDR3 spans 14 residues. Germline CDR1 and CDR2: LGHNT and FRNRAP. Between the trimmed V and J ends, which lost 2 bases and 2 bases, there was a span of 9 bases.

This chain uses TRBV5-1 with TRBJ2-1; 10 bases agree with TRBD2. Trimming cost V 8 bases and J 7 bases; bases outside gene matches: 9. CDR1 is SGHRS and CDR2 is YFSETQ in the germline V gene. The CDR3 is 14 amino acids. The CDR3 protein is CASIRTSGGNEQFF. The CDR3 DNA is TGCGCCAGTATAAGGACTAGCGGAGGAAATGAGCAGTTCTTC.

This clonotype was recorded at least ten times. The V call is TRBV2, the J call TRBJ1-6; D not certain. V shed 11 bases and J shed 7 bases, with 15 bases lying between them. This CDR3 has 13 residues. Germline CDR1 and CDR2: SNHLY and FYNNEI. The CDR3 loop reads CARTTGRNSPLHF. The CDR3 nucleotides read TGTGCCCGTACGACGGGGAGGAATTCACCCCTCCACTTT.

At least ten counts were recorded for this clonotype. The chain couples TRBV19 to TRBJ2-1; TRBD2 might be the D (5 bases). V lost 5 bases and J lost 6, with 11 bases in between. The germline CDR1 and CDR2 sequences are LNHDA and SQIVND (reference sequence). This CDR3 has 13 residues. Here the CDR3 reads CASSPFEGNEQFF. The CDR3, as DNA: TGTGCCAGTAGTCCCTTCGAGGGCAATGAGCAGTTCTTC. The entire variable domain, with the rest obtained from reference TRBV19 and TRBJ2-1, is as follows: DGGITQSPKYLFRKEGQNVTLSCEQNLNHDAMYWYRQDPGQGLRLIYYSQIVNDFQKGDIAEGYSVSREKKESFPLTVTSAQKNPTAFYLCASSPFEGNEQFFGPGTRLTVL.

This clonotype has ten or more counts. The chain employs TRBV7-9 and TRBJ1-2; 10 nucleotides align to TRBD1. Germline-derived CDR1 and CDR2 are SEHNR and FQNEAQ (reference sequence). J lost 5 bases, V lost 5 bases, and 5 bases had no gene match. The CDR3 consists of 14 residues. Here the CDR3 reads CASSTGQGMYGYTF. DNA of the CDR3: TGTGCCAGCAGCACGGGACAGGGGATGTATGGCTACACCTTC. The whole variable domain, filled in from reference TRBV7-9 and TRBJ1-2, reads DTGVSQNPRHKITKRGQNVTFRCDPISEHNRLYWYRQTLGQGPEFLTYFQNEAQLEKSRLLSDRFSAERPKGSFSTLEIQRTEQGDSAMYLCASSTGQGMYGYTFGSGTRLTVV.

Many counts were recorded for this clonotype. The chain is built from TRBV7-6 and TRBJ1-1; D call uncertain. Germline V lookup: CDR1 SGHVS, CDR2 FNYEAQ. V shed 0 bases and J shed 9 bases, with 11 bases lying between them. This CDR3 comprises 13 residues. CDR3 coding DNA: TGTGCCAGCAGCTTAGCTGGACCGTCGCAAGCTTTCTTT. Amino acid sequence: CASSLAGPSQAFF.

This clonotype has more than one count but fewer than ten. The chain employs TRBV12-3 or TRBV12-4 and TRBJ1-3; D unresolved. CDR3 length equals 14 residues. With 7 bases removed from V and 0 bases from J, the gap between germline ends came to 10 bases. The CDR3 DNA follows: TGTGCCAGCAATACCGGCTACTCTGGAAACACCATATATTTT. Its translation is CASNTGYSGNTIYF.

This clonotype appeared many times. The rearrangement links TRBV2 to TRBJ2-7; D not resolved. Trimming stripped 3 bases from V and 7 bases from J, with 7 bases between. CDR3 length equals 11 residues. Per germline, CDR1 SNHLY and CDR2 FYNNEI. The CDR3 region is CASSDPREQYF. The DNA of the CDR3 is TGTGCCAGCAGTGATCCACGAGAGCAGTACTTC. Based on the CDR3 plus reference TRBV2 and TRBJ2-7, the full variable domain is EPEVTQTPSHQVTQMGQEVILRCVPISNHLYFYWYRQILGQKVEFLVSFYNNEISEKSEIFDDQFSVERPDGSNFTLKIRSTKLEDSAMYFCASSDPREQYFGPGTRLTVT.

Many counts were recorded for this clonotype. The gene calls are TRBV5-1 and TRBJ2-1; 12 nucleotides match TRBD2. CDR3 length: 18 residues. Germline loops: CDR1 SGHRS, CDR2 YFSETQ. The V segment lost 4 bases and the J segment 5 bases; nucleotides outside the gene matches: 13. CDR3 sequence (DNA): TGCGCCAGCAGCGCCCAGACCCTAGCGGGGGGGATTCACAATGAGCAGTTCTTC. Encoded protein: CASSAQTLAGGIHNEQFF.

This clonotype was found a few times. This CDR3 is CASSTTGEGYGYTF. The CDR3, as DNA: TGTGCCAGCAGTACAACAGGGGAGGGCTATGGCTACACCTTC. The chain links TRBV2 to TRBJ1-2; 7 bases align to TRBD1. Trimming cost V 5 bases and J 4 bases; bases outside gene matches: 7. The CDR3 runs 14 residues. The germline V gene encodes CDR1 SNHLY and CDR2 FYNNEI.

This clonotype came up many times. The CDR3 reads CACRQGANTGELFF. As DNA, the CDR3 is TGTGCCTGTCGACAGGGCGCAAACACCGGGGAGCTGTTTTTT. The chain uses TRBV2 and TRBJ2-2, with 7 bases fitting TRBD1. The CDR3 is 14 amino acids. Germline-derived CDR1 and CDR2 are SNHLY and FYNNEI. The V segment lost 11 bases and the J segment 2 bases; nucleotides outside the gene matches: 8.

By sample share, this clonotype is medium-sized (0.01 to 0.1%). V and J are TRBV7-2 and TRBJ2-1; 8 bases match TRBD2. V trimming: 2 bases; J trimming: 4 bases; junction bases outside the gene matches: 4. Germline V gives CDR1 SGHTA, CDR2 FQGNSA. CDR3 length: 15 residues. The CDR3 DNA is TGTGCCAGCAGCTTAACTAGCGGAAAATACAATGAGCAGTTCTTC. Encoded protein: CASSLTSGKYNEQFF.

This clonotype was observed a handful of times. CDR3 loop: CATSDGTGNVATEAFF. CDR3 nucleotide sequence: TGTGCCACCAGTGATGGGACAGGGAATGTGGCCACTGAAGCTTTCTTT. The chain employs TRBV24-1 and TRBJ1-1, with TRBD1 matching over 9 bases. Germline loops: CDR1 KGHDR, CDR2 SFDVKD. This CDR3 comprises 16 residues. The ends lost 3 bases at V and 4 bases at J; junction bases unmatched: 8.

This clonotype was detected ten times or more. This chain links TRBV6-5 with TRBJ2-6; no firm D call. Germline V lookup: CDR1 MNHEY, CDR2 SVGAGI. This CDR3 spans 17 amino acids. V dropped 5 bases and J dropped 0 bases, with 14 bases sitting between them. In DNA, the CDR3 is TGTGCCAGCAGTGAAAGGGTGCTTCCCTCTGGGGCCAACGTCCTGACTTTC. Translated: CASSERVLPSGANVLTF.

At least ten counts were recorded for this clonotype. The chain couples TRBV28 to TRBJ2-5, with unresolved D. The germline V and J ends were trimmed by 4 bases and 4 bases, with 10 bases remaining between them. CDR3 length equals 13 residues. The germline gives CDR1 MDHEN, CDR2 SYDVKM. The CDR3 spells CASSYRSPETQYF. CDR3 in DNA: TGTGCCAGCAGTTATCGATCTCCAGAGACCCAGTACTTC.

This clonotype has a handful of counts. V is TRBV18 and J is TRBJ1-4; 10 nucleotides align to TRBD1. The CDR3 covers 15 residues. Germline V gene data show CDR1 as KGHSH and CDR2 as LQKENI. The trim removed 1 base at V and 8 bases at J, leaving 4 bases unmatched. The CDR3 DNA reads as TGTGCCAGCTCACCACTGGGACAGGGGATCGAAAAACTGTTTTTT. Its translation is CASSPLGQGIEKLFF.

This clonotype was picked up one time. CDR3 in DNA: TGTGCCAGCCAGGTTATCGATGAGCAGTTCTTC. It encodes CASQVIDEQFF. J is TRBJ2-1 and V is TRBV2; D is uncertain. CDR1 and CDR2 from the germline V gene are SNHLY and FYNNEI. Trimming took 8 bases from V and 8 from J, leaving 10 bases between them. There are 11 residues in the CDR3. The full variable domain, with the rest looked up from reference TRBV2 and TRBJ2-1, is EPEVTQTPSHQVTQMGQEVILRCVPISNHLYFYWYRQILGQKVEFLVSFYNNEISEKSEIFDDQFSVERPDGSNFTLKIRSTKLEDSAMYFCASQVIDEQFFGPGTRLTVL.

This clonotype was recorded many times. The rearrangement links TRBV12-3 or TRBV12-4 to TRBJ2-1; 10 bases line up with TRBD2. This CDR3 is 16 amino acids long. V trimming: 5 bases; J trimming: 4 bases; junction bases outside the gene matches: 8. The CDR3 is CASSPGGAGGYNEQFF. CDR3 nucleotides: TGTGCCAGCAGTCCCGGGGGAGCGGGGGGGTACAATGAGCAGTTCTTC.